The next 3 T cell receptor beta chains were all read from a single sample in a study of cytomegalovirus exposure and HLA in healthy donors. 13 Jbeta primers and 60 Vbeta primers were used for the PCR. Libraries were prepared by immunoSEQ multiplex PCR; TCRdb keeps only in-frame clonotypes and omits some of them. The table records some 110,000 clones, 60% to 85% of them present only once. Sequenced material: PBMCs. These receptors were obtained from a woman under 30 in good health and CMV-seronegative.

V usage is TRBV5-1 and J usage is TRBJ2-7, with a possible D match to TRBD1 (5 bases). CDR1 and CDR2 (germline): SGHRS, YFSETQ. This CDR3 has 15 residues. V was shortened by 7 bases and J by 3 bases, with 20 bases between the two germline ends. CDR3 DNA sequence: TGCGCCAGCGCCACACAAAATTTCAGGGACTACGAGCAGTACTTC. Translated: CASATQNFRDYEQYF.

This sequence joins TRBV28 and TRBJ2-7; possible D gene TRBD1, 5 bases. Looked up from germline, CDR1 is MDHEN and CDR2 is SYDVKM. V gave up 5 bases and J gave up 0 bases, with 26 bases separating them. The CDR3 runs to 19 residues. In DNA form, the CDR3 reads TGTGCCAGCAGTCCCCTTGGTGCAGGGCCAGCTCGGAGCTCCTACGAGCAGTACTTC. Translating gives CASSPLGAGPARSSYEQYF.

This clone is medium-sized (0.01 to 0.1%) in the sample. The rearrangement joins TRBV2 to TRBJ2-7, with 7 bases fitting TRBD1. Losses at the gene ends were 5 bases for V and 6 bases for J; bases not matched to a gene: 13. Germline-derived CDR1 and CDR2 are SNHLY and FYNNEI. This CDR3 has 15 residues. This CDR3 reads CASSSDRVAPGEQYF. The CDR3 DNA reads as TGTGCCAGCAGTTCCGACAGGGTCGCCCCAGGCGAGCAGTACTTC.